The rows below give T cell receptor beta chains drawn from one sample of a study of OX40 agonist ivuxolimab in advanced cancers. Sequencing was performed with immunoSEQ multiplex PCR; in TCRdb, only in-frame clones are kept and a portion is missing. This table has about 52,000 clones, 85% to 95% appearing once. Material: CD4+ or CD8+ T cells sorted from blood, obtained in a trial of the OX40 agonist ivuxolimab. The source is an adult with an advanced solid tumor such as melanoma, head and neck, liver or kidney cancer. Each CDR3 is given with its conserved first and last residue. A D gene is named only where the DNA matches it firmly. Some rows mark clone size as missing; the rest say once, few, many or name a class of expanded clone.

-	TRBV11-3	TRBJ1-2	-	CASTFGGTGTGDGYTF	TGTGCCAGCACCTTCGGTGGGACCGGGACGGGGGATGGCTACACCTTC
once	TRBV7-9	TRBJ1-2	-	CASSLSLDTRQYTF	TGTGCCAGCAGCTTAAGTTTAGACACCCGACAGTACACCTTC
few	TRBV6-1	TRBJ2-7	TRBD1	CASSAGTGGSYEQYF	TGTGCCAGCAGTGCCGGGACAGGGGGTTCCTACGAGCAGTACTTC
-	TRBV6-7	TRBJ2-7	-	CASSYSQGEKGEQYF	TGTGCCAGCAGTTACTCACAGGGAGAGAAGGGCGAGCAGTACTTC
-	TRBV28	TRBJ1-1	-	CASSSPSKAFF	TGTGCCAGCAGTTCACCCTCCAAGGCTTTCTTT
once	TRBV4-1	TRBJ2-1	-	CASSHPWLGKDNEQFF	TGCGCCAGCAGCCATCCGTGGCTAGGGAAAGACAATGAGCAGTTCTTC
-	TRBV27	TRBJ1-5	-	CASSLTRGHQPQHF	TGTGCCAGCAGTTTGACAAGGGGTCATCAGCCCCAGCATTTT
-	TRBV29-1	TRBJ2-1	TRBD2	CSGLAGESSYNEQFF	TGCAGCGGACTAGCGGGAGAGAGTTCCTACAATGAGCAGTTCTTC
-	TRBV7-9	TRBJ1-2	-	CASSQQANMQVGHGYTF	TGTGCCAGCAGCCAGCAAGCTAACATGCAGGTCGGGCATGGCTACACCTTC
-	TRBV11-2	TRBJ2-7	-	CASTPSLGTLYEQYF	TGTGCCAGCACACCGAGCCTGGGGACCCTCTACGAGCAGTACTTC
-	TRBV5-8	TRBJ1-5	-	CASTPRQSNQPQHF	TGTGCCAGCACCCCTAGACAGAGCAATCAGCCCCAGCATTTT
once	TRBV13	TRBJ1-1	-	CASSALQGRSTEAFF	TGTGCCAGCAGCGCTCTACAGGGAAGAAGCACTGAAGCTTTCTTT
-	TRBV11-2	TRBJ1-2	-	CASSSGNYGYTF	TGTGCCAGCAGCTCCGGGAACTATGGCTACACCTTC
-	TRBV27	TRBJ1-2	-	CASSRLYTNYGYTF	TGTGCCAGCAGTCGGTTATACACTAACTATGGCTACACCTTC
-	TRBV27	TRBJ1-2	-	CASSQRQRNYGYTF	TGTGCCAGCAGCCAAAGACAGAGAAACTATGGCTACACCTTC
-	TRBV25-1	TRBJ1-4	-	CASGDSQKLFF	TGTGCCAGCGGAGACAGTCAGAAACTGTTTTTT
-	TRBV4-3	TRBJ2-3	TRBD1	CASSQEGDREIDTQYF	TGCGCCAGCAGCCAAGAAGGGGACAGGGAGATAGATACGCAGTATTTT
-	TRBV13	TRBJ2-7	-	CASSLDSSYEQYF	TGTGCCAGCAGCTTAGACAGCTCCTACGAGCAGTACTTC
-	TRBV7-8	TRBJ2-6	-	CASSSGPFVLTF	TGTGCCAGCAGCTCCGGACCCTTCGTCCTGACTTTC
-	TRBV6-1	TRBJ2-7	-	CASSVGHYEQYF	TGTGCCAGCAGTGTGGGACATTACGAGCAGTACTTC
-	TRBV15	TRBJ2-2	-	CATSSVDLGAGGELFF	TGTGCCACCAGCAGTGTAGATTTGGGGGCTGGCGGGGAGCTGTTTTTT
once	TRBV27	TRBJ2-7	-	CASSSWSYEQYF	TGTGCCAGCAGTTCCTGGTCCTACGAGCAGTACTTC
-	TRBV28	TRBJ1-5	-	CASSLSWGAQPQHF	TGTGCCAGCAGTTTATCTTGGGGGGCTCAGCCCCAGCATTTT
once	TRBV6-4	TRBJ2-3	TRBD1	CASTDRGYLRVSDTQYF	TGTGCCAGCACCGACAGGGGTTACCTAAGGGTCTCAGATACGCAGTATTTT
-	TRBV7-9	TRBJ2-7	-	CASSLPGTASSYEQYF	TGTGCCAGCAGCTTACCCGGGACTGCTAGCTCCTACGAGCAGTACTTC
-	TRBV27	TRBJ2-1	-	CASSLSRTGLSEQFF	TGTGCCAGCAGTTTATCGAGAACAGGTTTAAGTGAGCAGTTCTTC
-	TRBV7-9	TRBJ2-7	-	CASSLEEWGDEQYF	TGTGCCAGCAGCTTAGAAGAGTGGGGGGACGAGCAGTACTTC
-	TRBV11-2	TRBJ2-7	-	CASSNSWGSLSYEQYF	TGTGCCAGCAGCAACAGCTGGGGGTCCCTCTCCTACGAGCAGTACTTC
-	TRBV9	TRBJ2-7	TRBD2	CASSPRLASSYEQYF	TGTGCCAGCAGCCCGCGACTAGCATCCTCCTACGAGCAGTACTTC
-	TRBV28	TRBJ1-1	-	CASSPGPTEAFF	TGTGCCAGCAGTCCGGGACCCACTGAAGCTTTCTTT
-	TRBV7-9	TRBJ1-2	-	CASRSLGGAGYGYTF	TGTGCCAGCAGGTCCTTGGGCGGAGCTGGGTATGGCTACACCTTC
-	TRBV9	TRBJ2-1	-	CASSVISGYNEQFF	TGTGCCAGCAGCGTAATAAGCGGATACAATGAGCAGTTCTTC
-	TRBV6-5	TRBJ2-2	-	CASTPGGELFF	TGTGCCAGCACTCCAGGCGGGGAGCTGTTTTTT
-	TRBV2	TRBJ1-6	-	CASSEHGNNSPLHF	TGTGCCAGCAGTGAACATGGCAATAATTCACCCCTCCACTTT
-	TRBV9	TRBJ2-7	-	CASSVGQSSYEQYF	TGTGCCAGCAGCGTTGGACAAAGCTCCTACGAGCAGTACTTC
-	TRBV19	TRBJ2-7	-	CASSIVGGYEQYF	TGTGCCAGTAGTATAGTGGGCGGTTACGAGCAGTACTTC
-	TRBV7-9	TRBJ1-1	-	CASSLRAGEAFF	TGTGCCAGCAGCCTCCGGGCTGGTGAAGCTTTCTTT
-	TRBV19	TRBJ1-2	-	CASSIRGEDHAINYGYTF	TGTGCCAGTAGTATACGGGGGGAGGACCACGCCATTAACTATGGCTACACCTTC
-	TRBV4-3	TRBJ1-1	-	CASSQLMNTEAFF	TGCGCCAGCAGCCAACTCATGAACACTGAAGCTTTCTTT
-	TRBV7-9	TRBJ1-5	TRBD1	CASSLGGGTGNQPQHF	TGTGCCAGCAGCTTAGGGGGAGGGACAGGCAATCAGCCCCAGCATTTT
-	TRBV5-8	TRBJ2-7	-	CASTPGPSYEQYF	TGTGCCAGCACCCCGGGACCCTCCTACGAGCAGTACTTC
once	TRBV4-3	TRBJ2-1	TRBD2	CASSPGLAAYNEQFF	TGCGCCAGCAGCCCGGGACTAGCGGCGTACAATGAGCAGTTCTTC
-	TRBV7-9	TRBJ2-3	-	CASSGQNTDTQYF	TGTGCCAGCTCCGGACAGAACACAGATACGCAGTATTTT
-	TRBV2	TRBJ2-7	TRBD2	CASSLRTSGSEIAYEQYF	TGTGCCAGCAGTCTTAGGACTAGCGGGAGTGAGATCGCCTACGAGCAGTACTTC
-	TRBV2	TRBJ2-7	TRBD2	CASELAGASNEQYF	TGTGCCAGCGAACTAGCGGGAGCTTCTAACGAGCAGTACTTC
-	TRBV10-3	TRBJ2-1	-	CAISEPGMSYNEQFF	TGTGCCATCAGTGAACCAGGGATGTCCTACAATGAGCAGTTCTTC
-	TRBV5-6	TRBJ2-3	-	CASSWTTDTQYF	TGTGCCAGCAGCTGGACTACCGATACGCAGTATTTT
-	TRBV25-1	TRBJ2-5	TRBD2	CASSELVAGVVQETQYF	TGTGCCAGCAGTGAATTGGTAGCGGGAGTTGTTCAAGAGACCCAGTACTTC
-	TRBV5-1	TRBJ2-7	-	CASSLAYEQYF	TGCGCCAGCAGCTTGGCCTACGAGCAGTACTTC
once	TRBV5-6	TRBJ2-2	-	CASSVLPKGAGELFF	TGTGCCAGCAGCGTCCTCCCGAAGGGGGCCGGGGAGCTGTTTTTT
-	TRBV5-6	TRBJ2-2	-	CASSLAPGELFF	TGTGCCAGCAGCTTGGCCCCCGGGGAGCTGTTTTTT
-	TRBV6-5	TRBJ2-1	TRBD2	CASSSGLEQFF	TGTGCCAGCAGTTCGGGACTAGAGCAGTTCTTC
-	TRBV19	TRBJ1-2	-	CASSMTLYGYTF	TGTGCCAGTAGTATGACCCTCTATGGCTACACCTTC
-	TRBV28	TRBJ1-2	-	CASSLDSYGYTF	TGTGCCAGCAGCTTGGACTCCTATGGCTACACCTTC
-	TRBV27	TRBJ2-7	-	CASSLGAVKYEQYF	TGTGCCAGCAGTTTGGGGGCAGTAAAATACGAGCAGTACTTC
-	TRBV7-8	TRBJ2-7	-	CASSLLGLAYEQYF	TGTGCCAGCAGCTTATTGGGCCTAGCCTACGAGCAGTACTTC
-	TRBV2	TRBJ2-7	-	CASRNTLADYEQYF	TGTGCCAGCAGGAACACCCTAGCCGACTACGAGCAGTACTTC
-	TRBV19	TRBJ2-7	-	CASSIGMEGRLYEQYF	TGTGCCAGTAGTATTGGTATGGAGGGTCGCCTCTACGAGCAGTACTTC
-	TRBV13	TRBJ2-1	-	CASSLSPGPSKYAQFF	TGTGCCAGCAGCTTAAGTCCAGGTCCCTCAAAATATGCGCAGTTCTTC